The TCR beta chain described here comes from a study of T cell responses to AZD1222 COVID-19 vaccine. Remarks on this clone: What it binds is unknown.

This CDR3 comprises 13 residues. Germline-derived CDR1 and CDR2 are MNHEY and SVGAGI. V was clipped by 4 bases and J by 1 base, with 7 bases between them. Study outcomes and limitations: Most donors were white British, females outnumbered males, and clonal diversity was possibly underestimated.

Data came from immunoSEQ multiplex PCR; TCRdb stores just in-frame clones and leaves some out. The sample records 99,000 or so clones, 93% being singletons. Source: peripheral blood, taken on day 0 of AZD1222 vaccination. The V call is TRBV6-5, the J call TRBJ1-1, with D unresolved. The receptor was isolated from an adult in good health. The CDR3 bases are TGTGCCAGCAGTTGGTCGGGGAACACTGAAGCTTTCTTT. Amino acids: CASSWSGNTEAFF.